This TCR beta chain was sequenced for a study of cytomegalovirus exposure and HLA in healthy donors. General study points: TCR beta sequences numbering around 15,000 were associated with HLA alleles at 0.05 false discovery rate in a later analysis. Information on immune exposure was restricted to one variable (CMV serostatus). In an earlier analysis, most TCR beta V segments were productive about 87% or about 30% of the time. Fewer N-insertions than the roughly 670-donor mean were reportedly shown by an Asian-associated ancestry cluster in a later analysis.

Primers: 60 Vbeta forward and 13 Jbeta reverse. Here immunoSEQ multiplex PCR was the method, and the copy in TCRdb shows in-frame clones only, minus some. The profile shows some 80,000 clones, around 76% of them singletons. The V and J ends lost 0 bases and 2 bases respectively, with 11 bases between them. This CDR3 is 15 amino acids long. CDR1 is MNHEY, CDR2 SVGAGI, per germline. Concerning this clone itself: Its antigen is not known.

Sequencing input: PBMCs. V and J are TRBV6-5 and TRBJ2-7; D perhaps matches TRBD2 (6 bases). This clonotype was sampled from a man between 18 and 35 years old in good health and CMV-seropositive. CDR3 loop: CASSYSRGGTYEQYF. CDR3 bases: TGTGCCAGCAGTTACTCCCGAGGAGGGACCTACGAGCAGTACTTC.